This passage covers 29 T cell receptor beta chains from one sample sequenced in a study of T-cell reconstitution after alpha-beta-depleted transplantation in children. Unique molecular identifiers were incorporated during preparation of the TCRbeta library. TCRdb called the PCR reads again in MiXCR, with one record for every CDR3 protein. Of 600,000 or so distinct CDR3 sequences in the sample, more than 20% are singletons; the top ten hold roughly 13%. This specimen was PBMCs, mostly from graft donor cells, taken 360 days after TCRalphabeta/CD19-depleted stem cell transplant. The origin of the receptors is a boy younger than two who had a stem cell transplant for acute myeloid leukemia, so the T cells may come from the graft donor.

This clonotype was observed at least ten times. The chain links TRBV29-1 to TRBJ2-1; D gene unclear. This CDR3 is built from 13 residues. V lost 3 bases to trimming and J lost 8 bases, with 14 bases between them. Germline V gives CDR1 SQVTM, CDR2 ANQGSEA. The CDR3 bases are TGCAGCGTTGAGCTAGGAAGAGTCGATGAGCAGTTCTTC. Translation gives CSVELGRVDEQFF.

This clonotype has more than one count but fewer than ten. The V call is TRBV7-2, the J call TRBJ2-7; the D gene is possibly TRBD1 (5 bases). Trimming removed 5 bases from V and 5 bases from J, with 13 bases in between. Germline lookup yields CDR1 SGHTA and CDR2 FQGNSA. The CDR3 is 13 residues long. CDR3 region: CASSTIFRDEQYF. For the CDR3, the DNA is TGTGCCAGCAGCACCATATTCAGGGACGAGCAGTACTTC.

This clonotype was detected a few times. CDR3 DNA sequence: TGTGCCACCAGCCAGACAGGGGACTACAATGAGCAGTTCTTC. Encoded protein: CATSQTGDYNEQFF. The rearrangement joins TRBV24-1 to TRBJ2-1; the match to TRBD1 covers 8 bases. The germline gives CDR1 KGHDR, CDR2 SFDVKD. V was clipped by 7 bases and J by 3 bases; unmatched bases: 4. The CDR3 contains 14 residues.

V gene TRBV20-1 combines with J gene TRBJ2-7; tentative D call: TRBD2 (6 bases). The CDR3 loop spans 14 amino acids. Germline V gene data show CDR1 as DFQATT and CDR2 as SNEGSKA (reference sequence). V gave up 8 bases and J gave up 2 bases, with 19 bases separating them. The CDR3 here is CSSSVGTPPYEQYF. CDR3 nucleotides: TGCAGTTCTTCCGTAGGGACTCCCCCCTACGAGCAGTACTTC.

This clonotype was counted ten times or more. The J gene is TRBJ2-5, the V gene TRBV5-1; D call uncertain. CDR3 length: 14 residues. Germline V lookup: CDR1 SGHRS, CDR2 YFSETQ. Trimming pared 2 bases from V and 4 bases from J, leaving 12 bases between. This CDR3 is CASSFGELGETQYF. Here the CDR3 DNA reads TGCGCCAGCAGCTTTGGGGAATTGGGAGAGACCCAGTACTTC. Using reference TRBV5-1 and TRBJ2-5 for the parts outside the CDR3, the full variable domain is KAGVTQTPRYLIKTRGQQVTLSCSPISGHRSVSWYQQTPGQGLQFLFEYFSETQRNKGNFPGRFSGRQFSNSRSEMNVSTLELGDSALYLCASSFGELGETQYFGPGTRLLVL.

This clonotype was observed a few times. The chain couples TRBV6-1 to TRBJ1-6; maybe TRBD1 (5 bases). The CDR3 consists of 16 residues. Per the germline V gene, CDR1 is MNHNS and CDR2 is SASEGT. Trimming took off 6 bases at V and 3 bases at J, with 15 bases between the two ends. CDR3 in amino acids: CASRKGRANYNSPLHF. The CDR3 DNA reads TGTGCCAGCAGGAAGGGACGGGCAAACTATAATTCACCCCTCCACTTT.

This clonotype has a handful of counts. V usage is TRBV2 and J usage is TRBJ2-7, with D uncertain. Germline CDR1 reads SNHLY; CDR2 reads FYNNEI. V lost 4 bases and J lost 3, with 10 bases in between. The CDR3 sequence is 13 residues long. CDR3 DNA: TGTGCCAGCAGTGGATACCGACACTACGAGCAGTACGTC. It translates to CASSGYRHYEQYV.

At least ten counts were recorded for this clonotype. The rearrangement uses TRBV7-9 and TRBJ2-1; 8 nucleotides agree with TRBD2. The CDR3 loop spans 12 amino acids. From germline, CDR1 is SEHNR and CDR2 FQNEAQ (reference sequence). J lost 9 bases, V lost 6 bases, and 4 bases had no gene match. The CDR3 here is CASRSAGGEQFF. DNA for the CDR3: TGTGCCAGCAGATCCGCGGGGGGTGAGCAGTTCTTC.

In this sample, this clonotype turned up a few times. The chain uses TRBV20-1 and TRBJ2-5; 8 bases are shared with TRBD1. This CDR3 has 13 amino acids. Germline values: CDR1 DFQATT, CDR2 SNEGSKA (reference sequence). V shed 4 bases and J 4 bases; nucleotides not matched to a gene: 5. CDR3 bases: TGCAGTGCTACCCGCGACAGGGGAGAGACCCAGTACTTC. Its protein is CSATRDRGETQYF.

This chain connects TRBV15 to TRBJ2-2; TRBD2 aligns across 8 bases. The V gene end was trimmed by 5 bases and the J gene end by 7 bases; junction bases not matched to a gene: 6. The CDR3 has 14 amino acids. CDR1 LNHNV and CDR2 YYDKDF come from the germline V gene (reference sequence). CDR3 sequence reads: CATSYAGGHGELFF. Written as DNA, the CDR3 is TGTGCCACCAGCTACGCGGGGGGTCACGGGGAGCTGTTTTTT.

The chain couples TRBV6-1 to TRBJ2-1, with D uncertain. The CDR3 runs to 16 residues. Between the trimmed V and J ends, which lost 1 base and 1 base, there was a span of 11 bases. Germline V lookup: CDR1 MNHNS, CDR2 SASEGT. CDR3 DNA sequence: TGTGCCAGCAGTGAAGGTAGGTTCCTGTCCTACAATGAGCAGTTCTTC. Translating it yields CASSEGRFLSYNEQFF.

The J gene is TRBJ2-7, the V gene TRBV5-5; tentative D call: TRBD1 (6 bases). V lost 4 bases and J 2 bases, leaving 13 bases between the germline ends. The germline V gene has CDR1 SGHKS and CDR2 YYEKEE (reference sequence). The length of the CDR3 is 14 residues. CDR3 nucleotides: TGTGCCAGCAGCCTCTGGACAGACGCCTACGAGCAGTACGTC. Translating it yields CASSLWTDAYEQYV.

The V and J genes are TRBV20-1 and TRBJ2-3; TRBD1 or TRBD2 may be the D gene (6 bases each). The CDR3 contains 14 residues. From germline, CDR1 is DFQATT and CDR2 SNEGSKA (reference sequence). V was shortened by 5 bases and J by 2 bases, with 14 bases between the two germline ends. CDR3: CSAPEGGLTDTQYF. The CDR3 DNA reads as TGCAGTGCTCCCGAGGGGGGCCTCACAGATACGCAGTATTTT.

This clonotype was counted many times. The chain couples TRBV27 to TRBJ1-5; D gene uncertain. Between the trimmed V and J ends, which lost 6 bases and 4 bases, there was a span of 13 bases. The CDR3 runs 14 residues. Germline V gene data show CDR1 as MNHEY and CDR2 as SMNVEV (reference sequence). The CDR3 DNA sequence: TGTGCCAGCAGCTTGGGGAGTACGAATCAGCCCCAGCATTTT. Its protein is CASSLGSTNQPQHF.

The genes are TRBV10-3 and TRBJ1-1; D is undetermined. Looked up from germline, CDR1 is ENHRY and CDR2 is SYGVKD. The CDR3 is 12 amino acids. The germline V and J ends were trimmed by 10 bases and 8 bases, with 17 bases remaining between them. CDR3 protein: CASWTVDAEAFF. The CDR3 DNA reads as TGTGCCAGCTGGACTGTGGATGCCGAAGCTTTCTTT.

This clonotype turned up a few times. The rearrangement joins TRBV14 to TRBJ2-5; no clear D. V lost 1 base to trimming and J lost 4 bases, with 4 bases between them. Germline CDR1 SGHDN, CDR2 FVKESK. This CDR3 spans 12 amino acids. CDR3 in amino acids: CASSQARETQYF. The DNA for the CDR3 is TGTGCCAGCAGCCAAGCCAGAGAGACCCAGTACTTC.

This clonotype has only a few counts. In DNA, the CDR3 is TGTGCCAGCGGGAGGGATTCTCCACAGAACACTGAAGCTTTCTTT. Translation gives CASGRDSPQNTEAFF. The chain recombines TRBV6-1 with TRBJ1-1; D unclear. This CDR3 contains 15 residues. Germline CDR1 MNHNS, CDR2 SASEGT. Trimming took 8 bases from V and 1 from J, leaving 17 bases between them.

This clonotype was counted only a few times. This chain joins TRBV7-9 and TRBJ1-6; D is unclear. Germline assignment: CDR1 SEHNR and CDR2 FQNEAQ (reference sequence). V was cut by 0 bases and J by 10 bases, with 19 bases left in between. The CDR3 is 17 amino acids. The chain's CDR3 is CASSLANGLLEKSPLHF. DNA for the CDR3: TGTGCCAGCAGCTTAGCTAACGGGCTTCTCGAAAAGTCACCCCTCCACTTT.

This clonotype has a handful of counts. The chain employs TRBV6-5 and TRBJ1-2, with 7 bases that match TRBD1. The V gene end was trimmed by 2 bases and the J gene end by 7 bases; junction bases not matched to a gene: 7. CDR1 is MNHEY and CDR2 is SVGAGI in the germline V gene. The CDR3 extends over 14 amino acids. In nucleotides, the CDR3 is TGTGCCAGCAGTTACAGGGCAGGGGGGAGTGGCTACACCTTC. This translates into CASSYRAGGSGYTF.

This chain's CDR3 is CASSLGDRGGYEQYF. The CDR3 DNA reads as TGTGCCAGCAGCTTAGGTGACAGGGGAGGCTACGAGCAGTACTTC. This chain joins TRBV7-2 and TRBJ2-7; 8 bases match TRBD1. The CDR3 consists of 15 residues. From germline, CDR1 is SGHTA and CDR2 FQGNSA. The junction had 5 bases not matched to a gene; V was cut back by 1 base and J by 3 bases.

The V call is TRBV6-2 or TRBV6-3, the J call TRBJ1-1, with a weak D call TRBD1 (5 bases). Germline CDR1 reads MNHEY; CDR2 reads SVGEGT. The CDR3 has 20 residues. Between the trimmed V and J ends, which lost 0 bases and 0 bases, there was a span of 23 bases. The CDR3 bases are TGTGCCAGCAGTTACTCGCGTGGGGGGGTTTTCGGCGAGATGAACACTGAAGCTTTCTTT. Translation: CASSYSRGGVFGEMNTEAFF.

This clonotype was observed at least ten times. V is TRBV11-2 and J is TRBJ2-6; the D is unclear. The germline V and J ends were trimmed by 4 bases and 0 bases, with 7 bases remaining between them. CDR1 and CDR2 (germline): SGHAT, FQNNGV. The CDR3 is made up of 15 amino acids. The CDR3 DNA reads as TGTGCCAGCAGCTCTAGGTTCTCTGGGGCCAACGTCCTGACTTTC. It is translated as CASSSRFSGANVLTF.

Only a few counts were recorded for this clonotype. The chain is built from TRBV7-6 and TRBJ1-3; tentatively, D is TRBD1 (6 bases). Trimming left V 5 bases short and J 8 bases short, with 16 bases between. The CDR3 totals 14 residues. Germline-derived CDR1 and CDR2 are SGHVS and FNYEAQ. This CDR3 is CASSARGHRDTIYF. The CDR3, as DNA: TGTGCCAGCAGCGCCAGGGGACACAGGGACACCATATATTTT.

Comment on this clonotype: One end of the junction fails to match germline, which may point to a read error. This chain uses TRBV7-6 with TRBJ1-4; no reliable D call. Germline CDR1 and CDR2: SGHVS and FNYEAQ. CDR3 length: 13 amino acids. CDR3: CASSLVANEKLFF. CDR3 sequence (DNA): TGTGCCAGCAGCTTAGTAGCTAACGAAAAACTGTTTTTT. Full variable domain (rest looked up from reference TRBV7-6 and TRBJ1-4): GAGVSQSPRYKVTKRGQDVALRCDPISGHVSLYWYRQALGQGPEFLTYFNYEAQQDKSGLPNDRFSAERPEGSISTLTIQRTEQRDSAMYRCASSLVANEKLFFGSGTQLSVL.

In this sample, this clonotype turned up many times. The chain combines TRBV12-3 or TRBV12-4 with TRBJ1-1; no definite D call. The CDR3 totals 13 residues. Trimming took off 2 bases at V and 3 bases at J, with 7 bases between the two ends. The CDR3 nucleotides read TGTGCCAGCAGTTTATTTGAAGACACTGAAGCTTTCTTT. Its protein is CASSLFEDTEAFF.

The chain is built from TRBV4-1 and TRBJ1-5; D gene unclear. The CDR3 has 16 residues. The V and J ends lost 1 base and 1 base respectively, with 11 bases between them. Germline lookup yields CDR1 MGHRA and CDR2 YSYEKL. CDR3: CASSQVGGRSNQPQHF. DNA for the CDR3: TGCGCCAGCAGCCAAGTAGGAGGGAGGAGCAATCAGCCCCAGCATTTT.

The sample holds a few counts of this clonotype. The chain employs TRBV5-1 and TRBJ2-5, with 8 positions matching TRBD1. With 1 base clipped from V and 2 bases from J, the junction kept 4 bases outside the gene matches. CDR1 is SGHRS and CDR2 is YFSETQ in the germline V gene. The CDR3 has 15 amino acids. The CDR3 nucleotides read TGCGCCAGCAGCTTGTGGGGGACAGGACAAGAGACCCAGTACTTC. This translates into CASSLWGTGQETQYF.

This clonotype was detected a few times. The chain is built from TRBV20-1 and TRBJ2-1; a possible D gene is TRBD1 (5 bases). Germline V lookup: CDR1 DFQATT, CDR2 SNEGSKA (reference sequence). V was pared by 5 bases and J by 0 bases, with 17 bases between. The CDR3 spans 16 residues. For the CDR3, the DNA is TGCAGTGCTCCCTACCTGGGGCTGAGCTCCTACAATGAGCAGTTCTTC. Translated, it gives CSAPYLGLSSYNEQFF.

This clonotype has a handful of counts. This chain links TRBV28 with TRBJ2-7, with 8 bases lining up with TRBD2. The germline CDR1 and CDR2 sequences are MDHEN and SYDVKM. Germline trimming cut 5 bases from V and 0 bases from J; bases unmatched to any gene: 6. The CDR3 loop spans 15 amino acids. CDR3 sequence: CASSPSGGTSYEQYF. The DNA for the CDR3 is TGTGCCAGCAGTCCCTCGGGGGGGACCTCCTACGAGCAGTACTTC.